The rows below give T cell receptor beta chains drawn from one sample of a study of blood T cell repertoires in COVID-19. The data were produced by immunoSEQ multiplex PCR, yet TCRdb's version contains in-frame clones alone and is incomplete. Here the sample spans approximately 220,000 clones, 65% to 90% being singletons. The sequencing sample was made of PBMCs or T cells enriched from blood (not recorded which). Receptor source: a woman in her 30s who had been exposed to COVID-19. CDR3s include the opening cysteine and the closing phenylalanine or tryptophan. A D gene is named only where the DNA matches it firmly. Clone size is given for some rows only: seen once, a few or many times, or a class if the clone is expanded.

TRBJ2-1	TRBV11-3	-	-	TGTGCCAGCAGCCGCCGTGGTGAGGGCGAGCAGTTCTTC	CASSRRGEGEQFF
TRBJ2-2	TRBV9	-	TRBD2	TGTGCCAGCAGCGTAAGCGGGGGAAACACCGGGGAGCTGTTTTTT	CASSVSGGNTGELFF
TRBJ2-1	TRBV6-2/TRBV6-3	-	TRBD2	TGTGCCAGCAGCAGGCTAGCGGGGGGGCAGGTTGAGCAGTTCTTC	CASSRLAGGQVEQFF
TRBJ1-1	TRBV2	-	-	TGTGCCAGCGGGCTGCAAGGGGCTAGCACTGAAGCTTTCTTT	CASGLQGASTEAFF
TRBJ2-7	TRBV7-8	-	-	TGTGCCAGCAGCTCGGGGGAACAGCTGATTTCCTACGAGCAGTACTTC	CASSSGEQLISYEQYF
TRBJ1-4	TRBV30	-	-	TGTGCCTGGAACTCGGCGGACAGACCTAATGAAAAACTGTTTTTT	CAWNSADRPNEKLFF
TRBJ1-2	TRBV3-1/TRBV3-2	-	TRBD1	TGTGCCAGCAGCCAGAGGAGACAGGGTAACTATGGCTACACCTTC	CASSQRRQGNYGYTF
TRBJ1-2	TRBV5-5	once	-	TGTGCCAGCAGCGTAACCACACCTAACTATGGCTACACCTTC	CASSVTTPNYGYTF
TRBJ2-7	TRBV7-6	-	TRBD2	TGTGCCAGCAGCTTAGCCCCGACTAGCGGGATCCTCTCCTACGAGCAGTACTTC	CASSLAPTSGILSYEQYF
TRBJ1-1	TRBV12-5	-	-	TGTGCTAGTGGTAGGTCTGGGAGCTCTGAAGCTTTCTTT	CASGRSGSSEAFF
TRBJ1-1	TRBV5-1	-	TRBD1	TGCGCCAGCAAACAGGGGGCGAACACTGAAGCTTTCTTT	CASKQGANTEAFF
TRBJ1-2	TRBV5-1	-	-	TGCGCCAGTGCACCCCCCCTGACAGGCACTAACTATGGCTACACCTTC	CASAPPLTGTNYGYTF
TRBJ2-7	TRBV9	-	TRBD2	TGTGCCAGCAGCCCCCGAGGAGCGGGGCAGGACGAGCAGTACTTC	CASSPRGAGQDEQYF
TRBJ1-2	TRBV11-3	-	TRBD1	TGTGCCAGCAGCCAATCCGGGACAGGGAAGGGGATCTATGGCTACACCTTC	CASSQSGTGKGIYGYTF
TRBJ1-1	TRBV13	-	-	TGTGCCAGCAGCGACAGCTACACTGAAGCTTTCTTT	CASSDSYTEAFF
TRBJ2-4	TRBV2	-	TRBD1	TGTGCCAGCAGCGAGGGGGCGTCCAAAAACATTCAGTACTTC	CASSEGASKNIQYF
TRBJ2-3	TRBV6-1	-	-	TGTGCCAGCAGTGTATTCGGTTCCGGGAACGCAGATACGCAGTATTTT	CASSVFGSGNADTQYF
TRBJ2-7	TRBV10-1	-	TRBD1	TGCGCCAGCAGTGTCGCCGGGACAGGGGTCTACGAGCAGTACTTC	CASSVAGTGVYEQYF
TRBJ1-1	TRBV15	-	-	TGTGCCACCAGCTCTACAGGGAAGACTGAAGCTTTCTTT	CATSSTGKTEAFF
TRBJ1-2	TRBV10-3	-	-	TGTGCCATCAGTGATGTACAAGACTATGGCTACACCTTC	CAISDVQDYGYTF
TRBJ2-1	TRBV5-1	-	-	TGCGCCAGCAGCTTGGCTACTACCGGGACCCGGAGGGGCAATGAGCAGTTCTTC	CASSLATTGTRRGNEQFF
TRBJ1-1	TRBV5-1	once	-	TGCGCCAGCAGCTTGATGGCCAACACTGAAGCTTTCTTT	CASSLMANTEAFF
TRBJ1-1	TRBV19	-	-	TGTGCCAGTAGTATAGATTCCGGGACAGAAGCTTTCTTT	CASSIDSGTEAFF
TRBJ1-2	TRBV5-8	-	-	TGTGCCAGCAGCTTTTTTCAGGGCTACTATGGCTACACCTTC	CASSFFQGYYGYTF
TRBJ2-7	TRBV5-1	-	TRBD1	TGCGCCAGCAGCTTGGTACTAAGGGACAGGGGCTACGAGCAGTACTTC	CASSLVLRDRGYEQYF
TRBJ1-6	TRBV10-2	-	-	TGCGCCAGCACTGGGAGGGCTAATTCACCCCTCCACTTT	CASTGRANSPLHF
TRBJ2-3	TRBV6-6	-	TRBD2	TGTGCCAGCAGTTACGCTCATACCGGGGGGGATACGCAGTATTTT	CASSYAHTGGDTQYF
TRBJ2-5	TRBV7-6	-	TRBD1	TGTGCCAGCAGCTTATATTATTACGGGACAGGGGGTGGAGAGACCCAGTACTTC	CASSLYYYGTGGGETQYF
TRBJ1-2	TRBV7-9	once	-	TGTGCCAGCAGCTTAGCCCACACAGTGAAAATCTATGGCTACACCTTC	CASSLAHTVKIYGYTF
TRBJ2-1	TRBV12-5	-	-	TGTGCTAGTGGTTTAGAGGGAAGTGGTAAGTTTAATGAGCAGTTCTTC	CASGLEGSGKFNEQFF
TRBJ1-6	TRBV6-4	-	-	TGTGCCAGCAGTAGAGGACAACCAAATTCACCCCTCCACTTT	CASSRGQPNSPLHF
TRBJ1-2	TRBV19	once	-	TGTGCCAGTAGCAGGGATAACAGGGTCGGTTCCTATGGCTACACCTTC	CASSRDNRVGSYGYTF
TRBJ2-1	TRBV18	-	-	TGTGCCAGCTCCCCTTCTGGGAGGCAGCAGTTCTTC	CASSPSGRQQFF
TRBJ2-3	TRBV12-3/TRBV12-4	-	-	TGTGCCAGCAAGTTAGACACAGATACGCAGTATTTT	CASKLDTDTQYF
TRBJ1-5	TRBV9	few	TRBD1	TGTGCCAGCAGCGTAGTAAGACAGGGTGTCAATCAGCCCCAGCATTTT	CASSVVRQGVNQPQHF
TRBJ1-4	TRBV4-1	-	-	TGCGCCAGCAGCCTTCTTGGGGGGAATGAAAAACTGTTTTTT	CASSLLGGNEKLFF
TRBJ1-5	TRBV7-9	-	-	TGTGCCAGCAGCTTAGCAGGGCAGGGTGGCAATCAGCCCCAGCATTTT	CASSLAGQGGNQPQHF
TRBJ1-5	TRBV4-2	-	-	TGTGCCAGCAGCCAAGAAAGGACACCCACTCAGCCCCAGCATTTT	CASSQERTPTQPQHF
TRBJ1-1	TRBV19	-	-	TGTGCCAGTAACTCCCCAGGGGCAGCTTTCTTT	CASNSPGAAFF
TRBJ2-1	TRBV7-3	once	TRBD1	TGTGCCAGCAGCTCCACTACAGGGGCGGTATACAATGAGCAGTTCTTC	CASSSTTGAVYNEQFF
TRBJ1-4	TRBV30	-	-	TGTGCCTGGAATGGGGGGGAACACAATGAAAAACTGTTTTTT	CAWNGGEHNEKLFF
TRBJ2-3	TRBV5-1	-	TRBD2	TGCGCCAGCAGCCCGGCGGGGGTTGGGACAGATACGCAGTATTTT	CASSPAGVGTDTQYF
TRBJ2-1	TRBV3-1/TRBV3-2	few	TRBD2	TGTGCCAGCAGTGTAGGACTAGTTACCAATGAGCAGTTCTTC	CASSVGLVTNEQFF
TRBJ2-4	TRBV6-5	once	-	TGTGCCAGCAGAAACAGGGACCAAAACATTCAGTACTTC	CASRNRDQNIQYF
TRBJ2-2	TRBV5-1	-	-	TGCGCCAGCAGCCATGTAGCGGGACAGGGTGGAACCGGGGAGCTGTTTTTT	CASSHVAGQGGTGELFF
TRBJ2-7	TRBV11-3	-	TRBD2	TGTGCCAGCAGCGGGGGGGTGCAGGGAAATTCGAGCTCCTACGAGCAGTACTTC	CASSGGVQGNSSSYEQYF